Detailed here is one T cell receptor beta chain. Its antigen is unidentified. Assay used: immunoSEQ multiplex PCR; TCRdb lists only in-frame clones, some missing. This table has roughly 1 million clones, around 78% appearing once. The data derive from a study of shared clonotypes between healthy human individuals. Regarding the study as a whole: A generally larger estimated richness was seen in naive subsets than in memory subsets.

J lost 0 bases, V lost 6 bases, and 5 bases had no gene match. The CDR3 consists of 16 residues. Germline V CDR1 and CDR2: MNHEY, SMNVEV (reference sequence). The sequence derives from a man aged 18-30 years in good health. Some clones in this sample may be carry-over from other donors' samples. Sample: memory CD4+ T cells from PBMCs. Subset in this sample: CD45RA-negative fraction. V and J are TRBV27 and TRBJ2-7, with 13 nucleotides matching TRBD2. CDR3 nucleotides: TGTGCCAGCAGCTCAAGACTAGCGGGAGGCTCCTACGAGCAGTACTTC. As protein: CASSSRLAGGSYEQYF.